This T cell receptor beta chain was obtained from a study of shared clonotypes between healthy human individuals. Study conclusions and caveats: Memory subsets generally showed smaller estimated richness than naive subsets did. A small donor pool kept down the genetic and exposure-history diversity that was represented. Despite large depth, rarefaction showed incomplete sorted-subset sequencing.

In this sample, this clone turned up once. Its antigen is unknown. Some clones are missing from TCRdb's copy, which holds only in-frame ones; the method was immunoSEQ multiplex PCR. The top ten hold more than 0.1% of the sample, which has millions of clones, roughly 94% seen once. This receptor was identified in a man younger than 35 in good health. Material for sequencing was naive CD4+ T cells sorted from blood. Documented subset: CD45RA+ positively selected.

The CDR3 sequence is CASSSRVVGSGNTIYF. CDR3 sequence (DNA): TGTGCCAGCAGCTCACGAGTAGTGGGTTCTGGAAACACCATATATTTT. The chain carries TRBV7-2 and TRBJ1-3; D is unresolved. Germline values: CDR1 SGHTA, CDR2 FQGNSA. The CDR3 totals 16 residues. The V end lost 4 bases, the J end lost 1 base, and 14 bases lay between the germline ends.